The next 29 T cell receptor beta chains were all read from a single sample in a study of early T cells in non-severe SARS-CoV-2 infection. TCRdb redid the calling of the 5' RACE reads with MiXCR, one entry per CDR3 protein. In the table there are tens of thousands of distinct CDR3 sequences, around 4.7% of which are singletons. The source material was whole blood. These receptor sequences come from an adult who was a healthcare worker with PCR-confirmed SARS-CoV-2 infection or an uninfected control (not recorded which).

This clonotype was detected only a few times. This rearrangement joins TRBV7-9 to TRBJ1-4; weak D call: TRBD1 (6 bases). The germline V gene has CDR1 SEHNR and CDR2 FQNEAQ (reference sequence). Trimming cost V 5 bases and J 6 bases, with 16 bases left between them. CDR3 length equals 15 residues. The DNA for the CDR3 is TGTGCCAGCAGCCCACCGGACAGACCCTATGAAAAACTGTTTTTT. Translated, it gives CASSPPDRPYEKLFF.

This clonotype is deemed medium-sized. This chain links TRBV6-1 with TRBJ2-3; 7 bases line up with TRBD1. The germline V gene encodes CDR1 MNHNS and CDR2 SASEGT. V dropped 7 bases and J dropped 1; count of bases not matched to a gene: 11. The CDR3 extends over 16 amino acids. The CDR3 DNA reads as TGTGCCAGCACCCCGGAACAGGGGCTTGGCACAGATACGCAGTATTTT. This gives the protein CASTPEQGLGTDTQYF.

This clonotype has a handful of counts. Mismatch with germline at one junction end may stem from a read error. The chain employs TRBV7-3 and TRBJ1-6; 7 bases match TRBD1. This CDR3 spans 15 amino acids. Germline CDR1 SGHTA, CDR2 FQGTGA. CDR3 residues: CASSQGGADNSPLHF. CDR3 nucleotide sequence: TGTGCCAGCAGCCAAGGGGGCGCGGATAATTCACCCCTCCATTTT.

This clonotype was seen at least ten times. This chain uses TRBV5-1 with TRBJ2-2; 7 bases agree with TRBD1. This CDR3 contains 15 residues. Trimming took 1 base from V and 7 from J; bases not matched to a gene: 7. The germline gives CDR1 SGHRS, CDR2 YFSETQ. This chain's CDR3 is CASSLLPRGIGELFF. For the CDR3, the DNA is TGCGCCAGCAGCTTGTTGCCCAGGGGGATCGGGGAGCTGTTTTTT.

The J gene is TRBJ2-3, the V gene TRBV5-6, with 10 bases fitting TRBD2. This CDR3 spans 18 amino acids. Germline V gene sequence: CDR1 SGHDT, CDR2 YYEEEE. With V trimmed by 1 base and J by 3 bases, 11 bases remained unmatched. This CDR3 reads CASSLRLIAGGSTDTQYF. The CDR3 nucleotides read TGTGCCAGCAGCTTGAGGCTAATAGCGGGAGGAAGTACAGATACGCAGTATTTT.

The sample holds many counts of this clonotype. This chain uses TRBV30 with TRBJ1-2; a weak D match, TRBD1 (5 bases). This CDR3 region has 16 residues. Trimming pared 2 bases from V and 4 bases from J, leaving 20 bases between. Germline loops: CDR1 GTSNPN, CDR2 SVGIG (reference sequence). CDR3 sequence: CAWSPLQGAGIYGYTF. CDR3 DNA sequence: TGTGCCTGGAGTCCACTACAAGGGGCAGGGATCTATGGCTACACCTTC.

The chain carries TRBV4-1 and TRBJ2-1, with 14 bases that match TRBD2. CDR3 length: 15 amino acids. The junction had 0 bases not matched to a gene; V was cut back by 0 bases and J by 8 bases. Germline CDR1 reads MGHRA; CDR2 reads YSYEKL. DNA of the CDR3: TGCGCCAGCAGCCAAGAGGGACTAGCGGGGGATGAGCAGTTCTTC. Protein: CASSQEGLAGDEQFF.

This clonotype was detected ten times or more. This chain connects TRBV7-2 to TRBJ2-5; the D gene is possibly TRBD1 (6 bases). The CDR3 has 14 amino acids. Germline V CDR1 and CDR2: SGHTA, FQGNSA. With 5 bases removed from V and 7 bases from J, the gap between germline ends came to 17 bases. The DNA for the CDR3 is TGTGCCAGCAGCCCGCTAACAGGGTCGGGGACCCAGTACTTC. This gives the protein CASSPLTGSGTQYF.

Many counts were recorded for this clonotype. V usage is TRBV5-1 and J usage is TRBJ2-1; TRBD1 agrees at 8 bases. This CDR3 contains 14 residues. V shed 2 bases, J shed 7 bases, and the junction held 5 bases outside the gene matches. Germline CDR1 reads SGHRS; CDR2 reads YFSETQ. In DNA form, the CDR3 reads TGCGCCAGCAGCTTCATGCAGGGGGCGAATGAGCAGTTCTTC. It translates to CASSFMQGANEQFF. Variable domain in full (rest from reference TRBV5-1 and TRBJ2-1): KAGVTQTPRYLIKTRGQQVTLSCSPISGHRSVSWYQQTPGQGLQFLFEYFSETQRNKGNFPGRFSGRQFSNSRSEMNVSTLELGDSALYLCASSFMQGANEQFFGPGTRLTVL.

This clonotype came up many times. CDR3 DNA sequence: TGTGCCAGCAGAACCACCGGGACCCATTACAATGAGCAGTTCTTC. Protein product: CASRTTGTHYNEQFF. The genes are TRBV5-4 and TRBJ2-1, with D perhaps TRBD1 or TRBD2 (5 bases each). V was trimmed by 5 bases and J by 4 bases, leaving 16 bases between them. The CDR3 is 15 amino acids. CDR1 SGHNT and CDR2 YYREEE come from the germline V gene (reference sequence).

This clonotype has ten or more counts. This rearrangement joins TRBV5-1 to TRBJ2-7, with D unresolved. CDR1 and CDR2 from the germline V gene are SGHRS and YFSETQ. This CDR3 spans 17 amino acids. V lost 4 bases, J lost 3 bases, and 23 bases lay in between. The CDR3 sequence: CASSHGYLQEVFYEQYF. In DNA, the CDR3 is TGCGCCAGCAGCCACGGTTATTTGCAGGAAGTGTTCTACGAGCAGTACTTC.

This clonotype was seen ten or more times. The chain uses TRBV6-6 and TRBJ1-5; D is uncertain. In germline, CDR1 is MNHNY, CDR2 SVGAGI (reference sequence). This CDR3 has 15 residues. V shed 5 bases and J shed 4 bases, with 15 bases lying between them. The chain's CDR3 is CASSKQQLGNQPQHF. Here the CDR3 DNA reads TGTGCCAGCAGTAAACAGCAGTTGGGGAATCAGCCCCAGCATTTT.

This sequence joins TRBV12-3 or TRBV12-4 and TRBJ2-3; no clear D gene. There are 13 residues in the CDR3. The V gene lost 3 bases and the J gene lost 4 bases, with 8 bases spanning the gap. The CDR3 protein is CASSFGLADTQYF. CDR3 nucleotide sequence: TGTGCCAGCAGTTTTGGGTTAGCAGATACGCAGTATTTT.

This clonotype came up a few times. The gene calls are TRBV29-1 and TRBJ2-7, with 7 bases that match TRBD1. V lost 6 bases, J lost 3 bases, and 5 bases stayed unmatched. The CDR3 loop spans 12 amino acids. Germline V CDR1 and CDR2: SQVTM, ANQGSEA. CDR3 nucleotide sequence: TGCAGCGTGGACGGGACAGACTACGAGCAGTACTTC. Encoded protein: CSVDGTDYEQYF.

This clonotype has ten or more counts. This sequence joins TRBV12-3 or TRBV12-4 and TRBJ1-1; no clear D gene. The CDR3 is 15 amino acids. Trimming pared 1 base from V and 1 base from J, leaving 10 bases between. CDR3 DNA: TGTGCCAGCAGTTTAGACGGGAGTAGGAACACTGAAGCTTTCTTT. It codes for CASSLDGSRNTEAFF.

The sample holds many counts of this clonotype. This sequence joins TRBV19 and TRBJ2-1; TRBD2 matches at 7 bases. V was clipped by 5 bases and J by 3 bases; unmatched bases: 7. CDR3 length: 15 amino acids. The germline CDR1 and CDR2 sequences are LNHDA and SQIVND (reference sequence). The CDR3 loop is CASSAGGRLYNEQFF. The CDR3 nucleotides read TGTGCCAGTAGTGCGGGCGGGAGACTCTACAATGAGCAGTTCTTC.

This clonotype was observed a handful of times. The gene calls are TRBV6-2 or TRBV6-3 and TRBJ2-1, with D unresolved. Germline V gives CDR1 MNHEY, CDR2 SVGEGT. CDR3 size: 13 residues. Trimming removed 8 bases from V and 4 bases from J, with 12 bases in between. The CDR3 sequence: CASQLISYNEQFF. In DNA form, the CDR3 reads TGTGCCAGCCAACTTATTTCGTACAATGAGCAGTTCTTC.

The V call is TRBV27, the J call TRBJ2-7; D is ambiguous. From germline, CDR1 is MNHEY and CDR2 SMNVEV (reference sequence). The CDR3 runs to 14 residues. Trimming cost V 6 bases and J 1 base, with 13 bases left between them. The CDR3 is CASRLVGRSYEQYF. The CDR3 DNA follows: TGTGCCAGCAGACTCGTAGGGCGGTCCTACGAGCAGTACTTC.

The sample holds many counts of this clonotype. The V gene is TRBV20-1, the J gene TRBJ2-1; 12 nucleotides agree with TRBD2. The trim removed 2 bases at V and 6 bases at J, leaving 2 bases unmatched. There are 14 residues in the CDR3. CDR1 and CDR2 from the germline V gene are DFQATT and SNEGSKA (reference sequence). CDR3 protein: CSARRTSGINEQFF. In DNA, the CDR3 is TGCAGTGCTAGAAGGACTAGCGGGATCAATGAGCAGTTCTTC.

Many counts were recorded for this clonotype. CDR3 bases: TGCAGCGCCCCGGTGGGAGTTACAGATACGCAGTATTTT. Translation gives CSAPVGVTDTQYF. This chain links TRBV29-1 with TRBJ2-3; D perhaps matches TRBD2 (5 bases). There are 13 residues in the CDR3. CDR1 is SQVTM and CDR2 is ANQGSEA in the germline V gene. With 7 bases removed from V and 3 bases from J, the gap between germline ends came to 14 bases.

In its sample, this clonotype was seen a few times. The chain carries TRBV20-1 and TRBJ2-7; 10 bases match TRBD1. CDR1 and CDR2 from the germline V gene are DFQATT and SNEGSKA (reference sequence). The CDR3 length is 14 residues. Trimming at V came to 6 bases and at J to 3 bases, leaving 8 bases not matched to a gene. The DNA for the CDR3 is TGCAGTGCCCCTTCGACAGGGGGCATCTACGAGCAGTACTTC. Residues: CSAPSTGGIYEQYF.

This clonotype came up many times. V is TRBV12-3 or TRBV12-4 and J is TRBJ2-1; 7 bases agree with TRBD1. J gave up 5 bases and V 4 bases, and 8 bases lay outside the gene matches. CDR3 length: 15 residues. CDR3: CASSSMGTVNNEQFF. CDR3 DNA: TGTGCCAGCAGTTCGATGGGGACAGTTAACAATGAGCAGTTCTTC.

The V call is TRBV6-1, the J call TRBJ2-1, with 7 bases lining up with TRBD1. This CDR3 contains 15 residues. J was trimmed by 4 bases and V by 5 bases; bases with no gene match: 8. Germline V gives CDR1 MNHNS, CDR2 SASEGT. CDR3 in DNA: TGTGCCAGCAGTACCCTAGGGACAGTGTACAATGAGCAGTTCTTC. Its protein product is CASSTLGTVYNEQFF.

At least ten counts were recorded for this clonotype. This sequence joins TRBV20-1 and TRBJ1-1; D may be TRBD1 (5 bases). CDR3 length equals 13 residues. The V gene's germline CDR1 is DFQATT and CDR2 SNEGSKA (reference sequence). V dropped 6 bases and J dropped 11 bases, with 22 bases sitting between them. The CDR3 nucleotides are TGCAGTGCCGATGGGGACGGGGCCTTAGTGGCTTTCTTT. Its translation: CSADGDGALVAFF.

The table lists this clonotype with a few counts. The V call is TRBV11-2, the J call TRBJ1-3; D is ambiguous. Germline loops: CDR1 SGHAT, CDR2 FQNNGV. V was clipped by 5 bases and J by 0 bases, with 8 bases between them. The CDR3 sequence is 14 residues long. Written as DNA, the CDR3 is TGTGCCAGCAGCGGGAGTTTCTCTGGAAACACCATATATTTT. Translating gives CASSGSFSGNTIYF.

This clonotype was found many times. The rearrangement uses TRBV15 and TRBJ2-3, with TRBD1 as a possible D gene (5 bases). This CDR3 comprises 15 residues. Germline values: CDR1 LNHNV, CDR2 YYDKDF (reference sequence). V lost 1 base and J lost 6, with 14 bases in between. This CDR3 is CATSRGGGNRDTQYF. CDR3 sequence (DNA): TGTGCCACCAGCAGAGGGGGCGGTAACCGGGATACGCAGTATTTT. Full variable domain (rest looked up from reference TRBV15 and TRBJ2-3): DAMVIQNPRYQVTQFGKPVTLSCSQTLNHNVMYWYQQKSSQAPKLLFHYYDKDFNNEADTPDNFQSRRPNTSFCFLDIRSPGLGDTAMYLCATSRGGGNRDTQYFGPGTRLTVL.

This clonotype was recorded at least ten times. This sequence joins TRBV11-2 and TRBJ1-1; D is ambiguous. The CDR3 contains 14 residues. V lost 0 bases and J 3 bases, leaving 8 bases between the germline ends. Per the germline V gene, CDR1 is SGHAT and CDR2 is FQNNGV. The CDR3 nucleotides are TGTGCCAGCAGCTTAGATCGACTGTACACTGAAGCTTTCTTT. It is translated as CASSLDRLYTEAFF.

CDR3 nucleotide sequence: TGTGCCAGCAGTCCCGACTTAGCGGAGACGCAGTATTTT. Translating gives CASSPDLAETQYF. V and J are TRBV6-5 and TRBJ2-3; the D gene is possibly TRBD2 (6 bases). CDR3 size: 13 residues. Deletions cut 5 bases from V and 9 bases from J, with 15 bases between. Germline CDR1 MNHEY, CDR2 SVGAGI.

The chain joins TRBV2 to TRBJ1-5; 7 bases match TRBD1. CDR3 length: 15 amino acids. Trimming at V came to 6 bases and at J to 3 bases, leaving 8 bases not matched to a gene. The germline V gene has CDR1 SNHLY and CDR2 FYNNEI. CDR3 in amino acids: CASRKGTAPNQPQHF. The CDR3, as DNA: TGTGCCAGCAGAAAAGGGACAGCCCCCAATCAGCCCCAGCATTTT.